This T cell receptor (beta chain) was found in a study of blood T cell repertoires in COVID-19. In the study overall: Italy, Spain and the United States were the sources of the convalescent and acute COVID-19 samples.

As handled by the study authors: Researchers report that nucleated cell counts were estimated from reference gene primer amplification. The assay was immunoSEQ multiplex PCR, and TCRdb's table has in-frame clones only and misses some. That table gives V, J and clone size, and the DNA gave D and trimming. The sample has around 320,000 clones, roughly 90% seen once. On this clone itself: One end of the junction fails to match germline, which may point to a read error.

The CDR3 is 16 amino acids. Germline CDR1 reads SEHNR; CDR2 reads FQNEAQ (reference sequence). V usage is TRBV7-9 and J usage is TRBJ2-1, with 7 positions matching TRBD2. The sample comprised peripheral blood. This sequence originates from a man aged 18 to 35 with active or convalescent COVID-19. The CDR3, as DNA: TGTGCCAGCAGCGTAGCCGGGGGAGGGTGGTACAATGAGCAGTTCTTC. Translated, it gives CASSVAGGGWYNEQFF.